The T cell receptor beta chain described here comes from a study of technical replicates of blood from several donors. This CDR3 region has 14 residues. V was shortened by 2 bases and J by 4 bases, with 12 bases between the two germline ends. Germline CDR1 is SGHDT and CDR2 is YYEEEE. Sequencing used immunoSEQ multiplex PCR; TCRdb keeps in-frame clones, though not all of them. The profile covers roughly 59,000 clones, with more than 75% appearing a single time and around 5.1% taken by the ten largest. This clone appeared a few times. This chain connects TRBV5-6 to TRBJ1-1; D call uncertain. Sample: PBMCs. The source is a human donor in good health. Some clones in this sample may be carry-over from other donors' samples. Here the CDR3 DNA reads TGTGCCAGCAGCTTTAGGCAGCCGGGCACTGAAGCTTTCTTT. Amino acids: CASSFRQPGTEAFF.